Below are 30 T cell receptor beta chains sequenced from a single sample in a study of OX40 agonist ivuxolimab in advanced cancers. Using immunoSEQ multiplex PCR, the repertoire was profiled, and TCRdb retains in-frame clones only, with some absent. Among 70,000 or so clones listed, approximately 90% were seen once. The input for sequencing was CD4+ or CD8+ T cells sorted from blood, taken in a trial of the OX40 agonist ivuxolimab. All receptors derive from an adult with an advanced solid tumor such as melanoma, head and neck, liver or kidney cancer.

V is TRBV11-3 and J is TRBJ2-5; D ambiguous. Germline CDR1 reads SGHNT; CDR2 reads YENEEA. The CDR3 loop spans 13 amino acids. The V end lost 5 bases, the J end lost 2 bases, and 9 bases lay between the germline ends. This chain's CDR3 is CASSDLRQETQYF. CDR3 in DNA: TGTGCCAGCAGCGACTTGCGGCAAGAGACCCAGTACTTC.

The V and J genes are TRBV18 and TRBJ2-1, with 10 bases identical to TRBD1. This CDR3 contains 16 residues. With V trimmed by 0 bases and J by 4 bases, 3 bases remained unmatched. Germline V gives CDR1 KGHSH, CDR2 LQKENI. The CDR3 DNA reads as TGTGCCAGCTCACCACCGGGGGACAGGGGTTACAATGAGCAGTTCTTC. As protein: CASSPPGDRGYNEQFF.

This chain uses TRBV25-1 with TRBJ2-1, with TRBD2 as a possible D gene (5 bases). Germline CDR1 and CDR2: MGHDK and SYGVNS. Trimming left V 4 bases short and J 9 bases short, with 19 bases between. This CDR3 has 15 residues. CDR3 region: CASSADYQSFGEQFF. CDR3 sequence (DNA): TGTGCCAGCAGTGCCGACTACCAGAGCTTCGGTGAGCAGTTCTTC.

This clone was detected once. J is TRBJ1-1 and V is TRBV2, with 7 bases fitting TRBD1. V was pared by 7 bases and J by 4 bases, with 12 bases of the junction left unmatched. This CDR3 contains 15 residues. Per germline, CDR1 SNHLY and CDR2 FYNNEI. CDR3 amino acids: CASTEDRLLGTEAFF. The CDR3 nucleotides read TGTGCCAGCACCGAGGACAGGCTGTTGGGCACTGAAGCTTTCTTT.

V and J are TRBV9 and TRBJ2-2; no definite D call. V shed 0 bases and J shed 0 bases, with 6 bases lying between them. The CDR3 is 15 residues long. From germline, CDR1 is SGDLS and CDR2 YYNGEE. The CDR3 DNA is TGTGCCAGCAGCGTAGATGGGGCGAACACCGGGGAGCTGTTTTTT. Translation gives CASSVDGANTGELFF.

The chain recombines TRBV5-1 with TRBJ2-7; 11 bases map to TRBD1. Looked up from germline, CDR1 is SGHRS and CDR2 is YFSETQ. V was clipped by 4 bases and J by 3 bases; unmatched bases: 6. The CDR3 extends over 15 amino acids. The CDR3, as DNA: TGCGCCAGCAGCCTCGGACAGGGGGCTTACTACGAGCAGTACTTC. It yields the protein CASSLGQGAYYEQYF.

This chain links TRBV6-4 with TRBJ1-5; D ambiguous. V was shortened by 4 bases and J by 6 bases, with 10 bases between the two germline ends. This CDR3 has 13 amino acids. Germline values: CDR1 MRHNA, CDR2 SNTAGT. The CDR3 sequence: CASSGGPLQPQHF. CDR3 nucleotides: TGTGCCAGCAGTGGCGGGCCTCTTCAGCCCCAGCATTTT.

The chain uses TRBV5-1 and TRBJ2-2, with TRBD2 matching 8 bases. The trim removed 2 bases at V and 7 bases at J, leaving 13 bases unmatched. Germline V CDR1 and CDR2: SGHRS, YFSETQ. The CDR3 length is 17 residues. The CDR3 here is CASSFLTSATYIGELFF. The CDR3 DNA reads TGCGCCAGCAGCTTTTTGACTAGCGCGACTTATATCGGGGAGCTGTTTTTT.

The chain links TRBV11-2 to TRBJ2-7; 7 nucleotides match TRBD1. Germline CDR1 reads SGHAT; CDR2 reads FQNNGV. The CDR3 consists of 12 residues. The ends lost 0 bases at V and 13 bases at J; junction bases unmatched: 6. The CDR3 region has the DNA TGTGCCAGCAGCTTAGATGCGACAGGGTCATACTTC. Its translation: CASSLDATGSYF. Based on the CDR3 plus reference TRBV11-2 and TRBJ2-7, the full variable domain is EAGVAQSPRYKIIEKRQSVAFWCNPISGHATLYWYQQILGQGPKLLIQFQNNGVVDDSQLPKDRFSAERLKGVDSTLKIQPAKLEDSAVYLCASSLDATGSYFGPGTRLTVT.

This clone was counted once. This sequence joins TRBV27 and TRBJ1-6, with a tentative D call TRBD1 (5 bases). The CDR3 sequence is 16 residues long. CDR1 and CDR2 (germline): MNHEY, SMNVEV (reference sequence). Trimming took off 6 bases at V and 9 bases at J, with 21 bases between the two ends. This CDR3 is CASSPGQSVIFSPLHF. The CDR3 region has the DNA TGTGCCAGCAGCCCTGGACAATCGGTAATTTTTTCACCCCTCCACTTT.

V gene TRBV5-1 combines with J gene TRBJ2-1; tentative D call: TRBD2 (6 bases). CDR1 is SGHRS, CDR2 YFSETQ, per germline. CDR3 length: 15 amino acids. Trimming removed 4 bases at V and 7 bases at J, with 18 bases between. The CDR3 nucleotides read TGCGCCAGCAGCGAAAGTAGCGGAGGGGCTAATGAGCAGTTCTTC. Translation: CASSESSGGANEQFF.

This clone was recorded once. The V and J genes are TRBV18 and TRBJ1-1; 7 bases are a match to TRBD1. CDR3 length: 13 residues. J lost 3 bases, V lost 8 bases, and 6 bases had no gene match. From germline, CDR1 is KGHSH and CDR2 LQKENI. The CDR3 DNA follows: TGTGCCAGCGGCCAGGGGGTGGACACTGAAGCTTTCTTT. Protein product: CASGQGVDTEAFF. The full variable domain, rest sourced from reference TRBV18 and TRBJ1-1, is NAGVMQNPRHLVRRRGQEARLRCSPMKGHSHVYWYRQLPEEGLKFMVYLQKENIIDESGMPKERFSAEFPKEGPSILRIQQVVRGDSAAYFCASGQGVDTEAFFGQGTRLTVV.

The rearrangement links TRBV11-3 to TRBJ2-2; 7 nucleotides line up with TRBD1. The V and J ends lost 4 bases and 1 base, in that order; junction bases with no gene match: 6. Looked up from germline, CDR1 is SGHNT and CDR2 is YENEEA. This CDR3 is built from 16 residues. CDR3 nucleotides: TGTGCCAGCAGCTCGACAGGGCTAGGGAACACCGGGGAGCTGTTTTTT. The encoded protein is CASSSTGLGNTGELFF.

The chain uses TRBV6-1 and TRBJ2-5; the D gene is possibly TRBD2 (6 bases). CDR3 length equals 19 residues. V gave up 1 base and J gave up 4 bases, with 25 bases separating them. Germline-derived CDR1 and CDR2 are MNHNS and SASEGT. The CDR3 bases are TGTGCCAGCAGTGAAGATGGGTCTTGGAGGGCAGGGCCAGGAGAGACCCAGTACTTC. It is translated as CASSEDGSWRAGPGETQYF.

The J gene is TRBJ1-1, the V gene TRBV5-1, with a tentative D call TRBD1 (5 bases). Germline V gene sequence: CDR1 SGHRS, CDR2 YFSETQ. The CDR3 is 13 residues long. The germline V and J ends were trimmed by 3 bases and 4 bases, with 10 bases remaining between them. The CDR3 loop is CASSSLGVTEAFF. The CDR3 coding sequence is TGCGCCAGCAGCTCGTTGGGGGTCACTGAAGCTTTCTTT. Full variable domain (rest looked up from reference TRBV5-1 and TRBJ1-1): KAGVTQTPRYLIKTRGQQVTLSCSPISGHRSVSWYQQTPGQGLQFLFEYFSETQRNKGNFPGRFSGRQFSNSRSEMNVSTLELGDSALYLCASSSLGVTEAFFGQGTRLTVV.

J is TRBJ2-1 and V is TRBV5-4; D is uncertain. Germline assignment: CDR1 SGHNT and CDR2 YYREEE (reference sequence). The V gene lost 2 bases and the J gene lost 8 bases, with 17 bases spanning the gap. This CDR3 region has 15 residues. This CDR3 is CASSLIQTLGDEQFF. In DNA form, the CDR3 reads TGTGCCAGCAGCTTAATCCAAACTCTCGGCGATGAGCAGTTCTTC. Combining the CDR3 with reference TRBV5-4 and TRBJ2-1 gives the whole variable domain ETGVTQSPTHLIKTRGQQVTLRCSSQSGHNTVSWYQQALGQGPQFIFQYYREEENGRGNFPPRFSGLQFPNYSSELNVNALELDDSALYLCASSLIQTLGDEQFFGPGTRLTVL.

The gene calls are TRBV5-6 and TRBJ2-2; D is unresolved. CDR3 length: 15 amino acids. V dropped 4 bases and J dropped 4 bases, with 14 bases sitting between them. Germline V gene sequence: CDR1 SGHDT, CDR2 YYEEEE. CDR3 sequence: CASSPRSTGTGELFF. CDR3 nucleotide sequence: TGTGCCAGCAGCCCCCGATCGACGGGCACCGGGGAGCTGTTTTTT.

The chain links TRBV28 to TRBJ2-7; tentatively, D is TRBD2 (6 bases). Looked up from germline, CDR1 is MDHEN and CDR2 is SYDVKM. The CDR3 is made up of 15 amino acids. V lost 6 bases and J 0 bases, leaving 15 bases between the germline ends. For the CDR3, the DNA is TGTGCCAGCAGCTCCCCCCGGGGGACCTCCTACGAGCAGTACTTC. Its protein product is CASSSPRGTSYEQYF. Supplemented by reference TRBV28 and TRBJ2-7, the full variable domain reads DVKVTQSSRYLVKRTGEKVFLECVQDMDHENMFWYRQDPGLGLRLIYFSYDVKMKEKGDIPEGYSVSREKKERFSLILESASTNQTSMYLCASSSPRGTSYEQYFGPGTRLTVT.

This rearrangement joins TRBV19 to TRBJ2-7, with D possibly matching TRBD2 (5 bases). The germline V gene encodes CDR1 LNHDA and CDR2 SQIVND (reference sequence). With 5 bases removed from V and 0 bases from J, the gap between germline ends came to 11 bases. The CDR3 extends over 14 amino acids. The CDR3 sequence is CASSVDGSSYEQYF. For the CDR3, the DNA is TGTGCCAGTAGTGTGGATGGGAGCTCCTACGAGCAGTACTTC.

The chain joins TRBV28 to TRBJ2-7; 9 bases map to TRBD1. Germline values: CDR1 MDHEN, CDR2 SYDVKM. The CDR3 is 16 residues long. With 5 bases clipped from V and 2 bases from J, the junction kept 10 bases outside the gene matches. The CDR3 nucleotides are TGTGCCAGCAGTCTCTTCCGGGACAGGGCCACCTACGAGCAGTACTTC. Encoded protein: CASSLFRDRATYEQYF.

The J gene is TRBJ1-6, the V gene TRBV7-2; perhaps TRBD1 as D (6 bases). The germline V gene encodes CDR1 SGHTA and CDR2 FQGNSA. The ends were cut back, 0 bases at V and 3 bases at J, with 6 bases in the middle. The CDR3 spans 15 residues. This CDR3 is CASSLAGGYNSPLHF. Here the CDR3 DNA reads TGTGCCAGCAGCTTAGCAGGGGGCTATAATTCACCCCTCCACTTT.

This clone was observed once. Here the CDR3 reads CASSPRTGNEKLFF. The CDR3 coding sequence is TGTGCCAGCAGCCCTCGGACGGGAAATGAAAAACTGTTTTTT. The chain links TRBV9 to TRBJ1-4; the D is unclear. CDR3 size: 14 residues. Germline lookup yields CDR1 SGDLS and CDR2 YYNGEE. V lost 4 bases and J lost 5, with 12 bases in between.

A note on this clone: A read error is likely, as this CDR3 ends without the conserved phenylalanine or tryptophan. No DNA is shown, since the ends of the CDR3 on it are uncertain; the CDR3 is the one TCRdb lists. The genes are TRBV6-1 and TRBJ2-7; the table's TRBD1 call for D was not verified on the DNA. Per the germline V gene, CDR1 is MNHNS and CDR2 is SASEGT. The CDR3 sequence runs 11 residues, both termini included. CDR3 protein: CASSEEGAGLL.

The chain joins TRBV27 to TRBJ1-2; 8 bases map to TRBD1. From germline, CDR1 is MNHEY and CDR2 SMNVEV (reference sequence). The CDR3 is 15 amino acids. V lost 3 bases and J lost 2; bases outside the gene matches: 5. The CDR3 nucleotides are TGTGCCAGCAGTTTTGACAGGGGCGCCAACTATGGCTACACCTTC. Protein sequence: CASSFDRGANYGYTF.

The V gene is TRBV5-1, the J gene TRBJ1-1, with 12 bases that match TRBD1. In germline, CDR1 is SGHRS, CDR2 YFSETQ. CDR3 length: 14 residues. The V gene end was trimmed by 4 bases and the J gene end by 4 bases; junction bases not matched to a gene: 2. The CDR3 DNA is TGCGCCAGCAGCCCGGGACAGGGGGCCACTGAAGCTTTCTTT. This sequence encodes CASSPGQGATEAFF.

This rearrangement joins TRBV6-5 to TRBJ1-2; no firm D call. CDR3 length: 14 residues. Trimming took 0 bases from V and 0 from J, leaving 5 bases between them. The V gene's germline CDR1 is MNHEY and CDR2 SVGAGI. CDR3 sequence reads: CASSYSTANYGYTF. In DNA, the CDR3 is TGTGCCAGCAGTTACTCGACCGCTAACTATGGCTACACCTTC.

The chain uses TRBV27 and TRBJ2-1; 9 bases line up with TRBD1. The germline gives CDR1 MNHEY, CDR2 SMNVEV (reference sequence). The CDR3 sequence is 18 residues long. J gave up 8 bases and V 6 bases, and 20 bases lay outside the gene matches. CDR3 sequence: CASSLIGGDRVDLDEQFF. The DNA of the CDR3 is TGTGCCAGCAGCCTGATAGGAGGGGACAGGGTGGATTTAGATGAGCAGTTCTTC.

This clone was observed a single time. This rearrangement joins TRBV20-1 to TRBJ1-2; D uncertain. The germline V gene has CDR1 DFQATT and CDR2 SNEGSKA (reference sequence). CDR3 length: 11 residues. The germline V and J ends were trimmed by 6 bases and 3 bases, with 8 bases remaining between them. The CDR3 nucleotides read TGCAGTGCCGCGGACTACTATGGCTACACCTTC. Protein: CSAADYYGYTF.

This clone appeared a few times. The CDR3 reads CASSIGTRNTEAFF. Here the CDR3 DNA reads TGTGCCAGCAGCATCGGGACACGGAACACTGAAGCTTTCTTT. The chain recombines TRBV11-3 with TRBJ1-1, with a weak D call TRBD1 (6 bases). The CDR3 contains 14 residues. Germline V CDR1 and CDR2: SGHNT, YENEEA. The V end was cut by 5 bases, the J end by 1 base, with 11 bases between. Filled out from reference TRBV11-3 and TRBJ1-1, the complete variable domain reads EAGVVQSPRYKIIEKKQPVAFWCNPISGHNTLYWYLQNLGQGPELLIRYENEEAVDDSQLPKDRFSAERLKGVDSTLKIQPAELGDSAVYLCASSIGTRNTEAFFGQGTRLTVV.

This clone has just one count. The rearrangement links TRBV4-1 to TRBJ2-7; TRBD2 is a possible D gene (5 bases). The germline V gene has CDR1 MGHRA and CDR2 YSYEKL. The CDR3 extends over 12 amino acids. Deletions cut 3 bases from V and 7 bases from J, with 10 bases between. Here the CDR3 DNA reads TGCGCCAGCAGCCACCCGACGGGGGAGCAGTACTTC. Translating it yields CASSHPTGEQYF.